The 15 T cell receptor beta chains listed next were all sequenced from one sample in a study of blood T cell repertoires in COVID-19. Using immunoSEQ multiplex PCR, the repertoire was profiled, and TCRdb retains in-frame clones only, with some absent. The sample carries some 200,000 clones, about four fifths recorded once. The sample consisted of PBMCs or T cells enriched from blood (not recorded which). The receptor source for this set is a woman in her fifties or sixties who had been exposed to COVID-19.

The chain combines TRBV5-1 with TRBJ2-1; TRBD1 agrees at 7 bases. Per germline, CDR1 SGHRS and CDR2 YFSETQ. The CDR3 has 19 residues. V lost 4 bases and J lost 1; bases outside the gene matches: 17. The CDR3 DNA follows: TGCGCCAGCAGCCTCGATCCCACTTCCGGGACAGTTTCCTACAATGAGCAGTTCTTC. Translated, it gives CASSLDPTSGTVSYNEQFF. The variable domain in full, with the rest retrieved from reference TRBV5-1 and TRBJ2-1, is KAGVTQTPRYLIKTRGQQVTLSCSPISGHRSVSWYQQTPGQGLQFLFEYFSETQRNKGNFPGRFSGRQFSNSRSEMNVSTLELGDSALYLCASSLDPTSGTVSYNEQFFGPGTRLTVL.

This chain links TRBV3-1 (or the pseudogene TRBV3-2) with TRBJ2-2, with unresolved D. The CDR3 runs to 17 residues. Germline assignment: CDR1 LGHDT and CDR2 YNNKEL (reference sequence). Between the trimmed V and J ends, which lost 0 bases and 6 bases, there was a span of 17 bases. CDR3 region: CASSQDPWLPEAGELFF. CDR3 sequence (DNA): TGTGCCAGCAGCCAAGATCCATGGTTGCCAGAGGCCGGGGAGCTGTTTTTT.

V usage is TRBV6-5 and J usage is TRBJ1-2, with 7 nucleotides matching TRBD1. CDR3 length: 14 amino acids. After removal of 6 bases from V and 6 bases from J, the junction contained 10 bases not matched to a gene. CDR1 and CDR2 from the germline V gene are MNHEY and SVGAGI. The CDR3 sequence is CASRRSGQEHGYTF. CDR3 bases: TGTGCCAGCAGACGCTCCGGACAGGAGCATGGCTACACCTTC.

The chain has TRBV19 and TRBJ2-2; D unresolved. Trimming cost V 7 bases and J 4 bases, with 10 bases left between them. The V gene's germline CDR1 is LNHDA and CDR2 SQIVND (reference sequence). The CDR3 runs to 13 residues. CDR3 in DNA: TGTGCCAGTATGGGTCCGGGCACCGGGGAGCTGTTTTTT. Translated, it gives CASMGPGTGELFF.

CDR3 protein: CASSYPGQRSPAFF. The CDR3 DNA follows: TGTGCCAGCAGTTACCCCGGACAGCGGAGCCCCGCTTTCTTT. This chain links TRBV6-2 or TRBV6-3 with TRBJ1-1, with D perhaps matching TRBD1 (6 bases). The V end was cut by 2 bases, the J end by 11 bases, with 18 bases between. Germline values: CDR1 MNHEY, CDR2 SVGEGT. The CDR3 consists of 14 residues.

The chain links TRBV2 to TRBJ2-3; possibly TRBD1 for D (6 bases). The CDR3 sequence is 16 residues long. V dropped 4 bases and J dropped 4 bases, with 18 bases sitting between them. Germline loops: CDR1 SNHLY, CDR2 FYNNEI. The CDR3 bases are TGTGCCAGCAGTGTCAGTACAGGGTATTCGGCAGATACGCAGTATTTT. Translated, it gives CASSVSTGYSADTQYF. Full variable domain (missing parts from reference TRBV2 and TRBJ2-3): EPEVTQTPSHQVTQMGQEVILRCVPISNHLYFYWYRQILGQKVEFLVSFYNNEISEKSEIFDDQFSVERPDGSNFTLKIRSTKLEDSAMYFCASSVSTGYSADTQYFGPGTRLTVL.

The rearrangement joins TRBV10-3 to TRBJ1-6, with TRBD1 identical over 10 bases. With 3 bases clipped from V and 7 bases from J, the junction kept 6 bases outside the gene matches. This CDR3 spans 16 amino acids. Per germline, CDR1 ENHRY and CDR2 SYGVKD. CDR3 amino acids: CAISDPKGQGNSPLHF. The CDR3 region has the DNA TGTGCCATCAGTGACCCGAAGGGACAGGGGAATTCACCCCTCCACTTT.

The chain carries TRBV18 and TRBJ1-2; D unresolved. Germline V gives CDR1 KGHSH, CDR2 LQKENI. V lost 0 bases and J lost 4, with 6 bases in between. This CDR3 contains 13 residues. Here the CDR3 DNA reads TGTGCCAGCTCACCACCGGGGAGCTATGGCTACACCTTC. Translation: CASSPPGSYGYTF.

The rearrangement joins TRBV4-2 to TRBJ2-3; 10 bases agree with TRBD2. Germline V gene lookup returns CDR1 LGHNA and CDR2 YNFKEQ. V gave up 2 bases and J gave up 0 bases; unmatched junction bases: 8. The CDR3 contains 18 residues. The CDR3 protein is CASSQSLAGARSTDTQYF. CDR3 bases: TGTGCCAGCAGCCAATCCCTAGCGGGGGCCCGAAGCACAGATACGCAGTATTTT.

The chain employs TRBV5-1 and TRBJ2-3; a weak D match, TRBD2 (5 bases). Germline-derived CDR1 and CDR2 are SGHRS and YFSETQ. The CDR3 is 14 residues long. V was cut by 0 bases and J by 2 bases, with 7 bases left in between. The chain's CDR3 is CASSLVGVTDTQYF. DNA of the CDR3: TGCGCCAGCAGCTTGGTCGGGGTCACAGATACGCAGTATTTT. Using reference TRBV5-1 and TRBJ2-3 for the parts outside the CDR3, the full variable domain is KAGVTQTPRYLIKTRGQQVTLSCSPISGHRSVSWYQQTPGQGLQFLFEYFSETQRNKGNFPGRFSGRQFSNSRSEMNVSTLELGDSALYLCASSLVGVTDTQYFGPGTRLTVL.

The chain uses TRBV6-5 and TRBJ1-4; 7 bases are a match to TRBD1. Germline V gives CDR1 MNHEY, CDR2 SVGAGI. The trim removed 6 bases at V and 7 bases at J, leaving 8 bases unmatched. The length of the CDR3 is 14 residues. Written as DNA, the CDR3 is TGTGCCAGCAGAAGCACAGGGGACGGTGAAAAACTGTTTTTT. Its protein is CASRSTGDGEKLFF.

The chain has TRBV19 and TRBJ2-1; D unresolved. Trimming took 2 bases from V and 0 from J, leaving 5 bases between them. The CDR3 extends over 14 amino acids. CDR1 and CDR2 from the germline V gene are LNHDA and SQIVND (reference sequence). CDR3 DNA sequence: TGTGCCAGTAGTATACAGAACTCCTACAATGAGCAGTTCTTC. Its translation: CASSIQNSYNEQFF.

The chain combines TRBV28 with TRBJ1-1; TRBD1 aligns across 8 bases. Germline V gene lookup returns CDR1 MDHEN and CDR2 SYDVKM. The CDR3 is 16 residues long. Trimming at V came to 2 bases and at J to 0 bases, leaving 5 bases not matched to a gene. The CDR3 DNA follows: TGTGCCAGCAGTTTAAACAGGGGGACCCTGAACACTGAAGCTTTCTTT. Encoded protein: CASSLNRGTLNTEAFF. Complete variable domain (other parts from reference TRBV28 and TRBJ1-1): DVKVTQSSRYLVKRTGEKVFLECVQDMDHENMFWYRQDPGLGLRLIYFSYDVKMKEKGDIPEGYSVSREKKERFSLILESASTNQTSMYLCASSLNRGTLNTEAFFGQGTRLTVV.

CDR3 DNA sequence: TGTGCCAGCAGCCCCGGGACTAGCGGGGGGGCCCGGGAGACCCAGTACTTC. Protein sequence: CASSPGTSGGARETQYF. V gene TRBV7-9 combines with J gene TRBJ2-5; 16 bases line up with TRBD2. Germline loops: CDR1 SEHNR, CDR2 FQNEAQ (reference sequence). The ends lost 5 bases at V and 5 bases at J; junction bases unmatched: 8. This CDR3 contains 17 residues.

The chain recombines TRBV25-1 with TRBJ1-6; TRBD1 agrees at 8 bases. This CDR3 has 13 amino acids. V was clipped by 4 bases and J by 14 bases; unmatched bases: 7. Germline V gives CDR1 MGHDK, CDR2 SYGVNS. CDR3 region: CASSAHRGWTLHF. The CDR3 region has the DNA TGTGCCAGCAGTGCACACAGGGGGTGGACCCTCCACTTT.